This entry is about one T cell receptor beta chain. This entry is derived from a study of blood T cell repertoires in COVID-19. Study overall: The analysed material was cDNA or gDNA that came from T cells, B-cell-depleted T cells, or PBMCs.

Looked up from germline, CDR1 is WSHSY and CDR2 is SAAADI. Between the trimmed V and J ends, which lost 6 bases and 5 bases, there was a span of 7 bases. The CDR3 consists of 11 residues. Profiled with immunoSEQ multiplex PCR; TCRdb holds only in-frame clones, not every one. The sample holds 80,000 to 100,000 clones; 75% to 85% are singletons and the top ten take approximately 10%. This sequence was found in a woman aged 70-85 years with acute or convalescent COVID-19. Sequenced input: peripheral blood. This chain uses TRBV10-2 with TRBJ2-5; D is unresolved. CDR3 protein: CASSPGETQYF. CDR3 DNA sequence: TGCGCCAGCAGCCCCGGGGAGACCCAGTACTTC.